These 11 T cell receptor beta chains were all obtained from the same sample, sequenced in a study of molecular identifiers for immune sequencing clone quantification. TCRdb re-derived calls from the PCR reads in MiXCR, one entry per CDR3 protein. The sample contains about 100,000 distinct CDR3 sequences, 35% to 40% of which appear only once. What was sequenced was naive CD8+ T cells from blood, with Jurkat cell RNA spiked in. The subset: FACS-sorted CD8+CD4-CCR7+CD45RA+ naive T cells. The origin of the receptors is a human donor in good health. Some libraries in this study had Jurkat cell RNA spiked in.

This clonotype has a count of ten or more. In DNA form, the CDR3 reads TGCGCCAGCAGCTCGTACAGGGTGGGTCAGCAGTACTTC. Protein: CASSSYRVGQQYF. The V gene is TRBV4-1, the J gene TRBJ2-7; TRBD1 is a possible D gene (6 bases). Looked up from germline, CDR1 is MGHRA and CDR2 is YSYEKL. V lost 5 bases, J lost 8 bases, and 16 bases lay in between. This CDR3 is 13 amino acids long.

The CDR3 coding sequence is TGTGCCAGCAGCTTAGATGGCGCAGGGTACCATGAGCAGTTCTTC. Amino acid sequence: CASSLDGAGYHEQFF. The chain links TRBV11-3 to TRBJ2-1; perhaps TRBD1 as D (5 bases). The CDR3 consists of 15 residues. Per germline, CDR1 SGHNT and CDR2 YENEEA. Trimming left V 0 bases short and J 8 bases short, with 14 bases between.

J is TRBJ2-7 and V is TRBV5-3; 8 bases match TRBD2. TRBV5-3 is known as an ORF, though its function is uncertain. Germline trimming cut 8 bases from V and 3 bases from J; bases unmatched to any gene: 10. This CDR3 has 14 amino acids. In DNA form, the CDR3 reads TGTGCCAGCACCCCGGGGGGGGAGGGCTACGAGCAGTACTTC. Amino acids: CASTPGGEGYEQYF.

In this sample, this clonotype turned up many times. This sequence joins TRBV20-1 and TRBJ2-7; D is ambiguous. This CDR3 has 11 residues. Germline V CDR1 and CDR2: DFQATT, SNEGSKA (reference sequence). V lost 7 bases, J lost 4 bases, and 11 bases lay in between. The CDR3 sequence is CSVLVGYEQYF. The CDR3 DNA reads TGCAGTGTTCTAGTGGGTTACGAGCAGTACTTC.

This clonotype showed up just a few times. The V call is TRBV20-1, the J call TRBJ1-2; D is ambiguous. Germline V lookup: CDR1 DFQATT, CDR2 SNEGSKA (reference sequence). This CDR3 is built from 16 residues. Between the trimmed V and J ends, which lost 0 bases and 2 bases, there was a span of 16 bases. The CDR3 sequence is CSARDISGVFNYGYTF. The CDR3 region has the DNA TGCAGTGCTAGAGATATTTCTGGCGTCTTCAACTATGGCTACACCTTC.

V usage is TRBV6-2 or TRBV6-3 and J usage is TRBJ2-1, with D maybe TRBD2 (6 bases). V lost 8 bases, J lost 3 bases, and 11 bases lay in between. Germline values: CDR1 MNHEY, CDR2 SVGEGT. The CDR3 has 13 residues. The CDR3 region has the DNA TGTGCCAGCCGGGACTCTATCTACAATGAGCAGTTCTTC. It is translated as CASRDSIYNEQFF.

V usage is TRBV28 and J usage is TRBJ1-1; 10 nucleotides align to TRBD1. The CDR3 sequence is 14 residues long. Unmatched junction bases numbered 4, after V lost 5 bases and J lost 4 bases. Germline V gene lookup returns CDR1 MDHEN and CDR2 SYDVKM. The DNA of the CDR3 is TGTGCCAGCAGTCTAGGGACAGGGGTCACTGAAGCTTTCTTT. It encodes CASSLGTGVTEAFF.

This clonotype came up many times. The rearrangement uses TRBV29-1 and TRBJ1-1; 10 bases map to TRBD1. Germline trimming cut 4 bases from V and 5 bases from J; bases unmatched to any gene: 16. CDR1 and CDR2 from the germline V gene are SQVTM and ANQGSEA. The CDR3 covers 17 residues. The CDR3 reads CSVALPIEDRGRTEAFF. The CDR3 region has the DNA TGCAGCGTTGCCCTACCTATCGAGGACAGGGGGAGGACTGAAGCTTTCTTT.

In this sample, this clonotype turned up a few times. CDR3 sequence: CSATGQAAYEQYF. The CDR3 nucleotides are TGCAGTGCTACGGGACAGGCCGCCTACGAGCAGTACTTC. This chain joins TRBV20-1 and TRBJ2-7, with 8 bases matching TRBD1. Germline CDR1 reads DFQATT; CDR2 reads SNEGSKA (reference sequence). This CDR3 spans 13 amino acids. The V and J ends lost 4 bases and 2 bases, in that order; junction bases with no gene match: 4.

This clonotype has a handful of counts. This chain uses TRBV7-6 with TRBJ2-1, with 8 bases that match TRBD1. The CDR3 length is 17 residues. Trimming at V came to 4 bases and at J to 2 bases, leaving 10 bases not matched to a gene. Germline V gives CDR1 SGHVS, CDR2 FNYEAQ. The CDR3 nucleotides read TGTGCCAGCAGCTCGGAGATACAGGGGGTACCCTACAATGAGCAGTTCTTC. This gives the protein CASSSEIQGVPYNEQFF.

About this clonotype: A read error may be the cause here, since a much bigger clone is one base away. The rearrangement links TRBV20-1 to TRBJ2-3, with 10 positions matching TRBD2. The V and J ends lost 5 bases and 3 bases, in that order; junction bases with no gene match: 17. The germline V gene has CDR1 DFQATT and CDR2 SNEGSKA (reference sequence). This CDR3 comprises 18 residues. CDR3 bases: TGCAGTGCTCCTGGACAAGCGGGAGGGCGGGTGAAGACAGATACGCAGTATTTT. As protein: CSAPGQAGGRVKTDTQYF.